This T cell receptor (beta chain) was sequenced for a study of Siglec-9 on CD8 T cells in melanoma. The germline V and J ends were trimmed by 2 bases and 0 bases, with 14 bases remaining between them. CDR3 size: 16 residues. Germline V lookup: CDR1 MGHRA, CDR2 YSYEKL. Measured with immunoSEQ multiplex PCR; TCRdb has only the in-frame clones, and not every one. Among 30,000 or so clones listed, 80% were seen once. The source is a human donor in good health. Sequenced material: Siglec-9- CD8+ T cells sorted from blood. The chain is built from TRBV4-1 and TRBJ2-7; maybe TRBD1 (6 bases). CDR3 residues: CASSQTLGHSSYEQYF. The DNA for the CDR3 is TGCGCCAGCAGCCAAACCCTGGGACACAGCTCCTACGAGCAGTACTTC.